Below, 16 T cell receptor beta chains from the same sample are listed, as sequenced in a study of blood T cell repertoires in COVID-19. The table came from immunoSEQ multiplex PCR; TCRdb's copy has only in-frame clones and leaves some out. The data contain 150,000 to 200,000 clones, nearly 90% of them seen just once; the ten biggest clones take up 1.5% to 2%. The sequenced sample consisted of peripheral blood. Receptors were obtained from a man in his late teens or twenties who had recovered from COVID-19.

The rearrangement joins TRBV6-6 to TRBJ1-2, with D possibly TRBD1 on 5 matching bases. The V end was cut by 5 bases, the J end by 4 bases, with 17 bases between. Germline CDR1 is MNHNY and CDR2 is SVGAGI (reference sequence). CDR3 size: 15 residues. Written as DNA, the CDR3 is TGTGCCAGCAGTAAAGGACCGGGGGGTGGCTATGGCTACACCTTC. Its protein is CASSKGPGGGYGYTF.

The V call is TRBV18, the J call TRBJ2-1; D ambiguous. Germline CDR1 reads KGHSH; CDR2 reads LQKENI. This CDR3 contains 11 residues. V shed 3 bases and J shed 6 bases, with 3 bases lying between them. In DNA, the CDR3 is TGTGCCAGCTCACCGAGCAATGAGCAGTTCTTC. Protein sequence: CASSPSNEQFF.

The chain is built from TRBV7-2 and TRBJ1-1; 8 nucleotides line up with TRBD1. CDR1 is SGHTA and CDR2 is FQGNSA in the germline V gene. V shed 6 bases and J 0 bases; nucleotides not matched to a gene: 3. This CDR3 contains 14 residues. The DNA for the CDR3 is TGTGCCAGCAGGAGACAGGGGATGAACACTGAAGCTTTCTTT. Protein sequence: CASRRQGMNTEAFF.

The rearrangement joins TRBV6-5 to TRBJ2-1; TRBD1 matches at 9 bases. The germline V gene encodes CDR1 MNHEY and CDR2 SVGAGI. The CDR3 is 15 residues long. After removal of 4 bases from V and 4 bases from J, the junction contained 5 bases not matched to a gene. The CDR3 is CASSFLGTGYNEQFF. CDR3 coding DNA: TGTGCCAGCAGTTTCCTCGGGACAGGGTACAATGAGCAGTTCTTC.

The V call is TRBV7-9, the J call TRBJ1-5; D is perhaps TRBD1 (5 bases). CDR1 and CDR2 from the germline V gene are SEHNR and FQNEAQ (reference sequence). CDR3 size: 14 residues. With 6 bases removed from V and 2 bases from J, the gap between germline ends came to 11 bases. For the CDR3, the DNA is TGTGCCAGCAGTGACAGTTTAGGCAATCAGCCCCAGCATTTT. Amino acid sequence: CASSDSLGNQPQHF.

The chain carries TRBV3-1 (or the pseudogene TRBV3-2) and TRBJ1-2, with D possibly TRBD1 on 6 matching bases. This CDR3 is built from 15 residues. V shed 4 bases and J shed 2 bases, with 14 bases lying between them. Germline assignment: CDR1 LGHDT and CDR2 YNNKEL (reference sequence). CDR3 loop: CASSPQVGQNYGYTF. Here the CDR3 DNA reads TGTGCCAGCAGCCCTCAGGTGGGACAAAACTATGGCTACACCTTC.

The CDR3 coding sequence is TGTGCCTGGATCGACCCGGGATCCTCCCGGGGGACCCAGTACTTC. Protein: CAWIDPGSSRGTQYF. The genes are TRBV30 and TRBJ2-5, with D perhaps matching TRBD2 (5 bases). Germline CDR1 and CDR2: GTSNPN and SVGIG (reference sequence). V was clipped by 4 bases and J by 7 bases, with 22 bases between them. CDR3 length: 15 residues.

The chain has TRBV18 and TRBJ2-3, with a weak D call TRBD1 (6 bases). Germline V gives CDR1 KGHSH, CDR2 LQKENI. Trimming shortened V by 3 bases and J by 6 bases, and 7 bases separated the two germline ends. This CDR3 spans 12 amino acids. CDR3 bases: TGTGCCAGCTCACCTCAGGGGGATACGCAGTATTTT. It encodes CASSPQGDTQYF.

The CDR3 coding sequence is TGTGCCAGTAGTACCGACAGGATCTCTGGAAACACCATATATTTT. The encoded protein is CASSTDRISGNTIYF. The rearrangement joins TRBV19 to TRBJ1-3, with D possibly TRBD1 on 6 matching bases. Trimming took off 4 bases at V and 0 bases at J, with 10 bases between the two ends. This CDR3 has 15 residues. CDR1 and CDR2 (germline): LNHDA, SQIVND (reference sequence).

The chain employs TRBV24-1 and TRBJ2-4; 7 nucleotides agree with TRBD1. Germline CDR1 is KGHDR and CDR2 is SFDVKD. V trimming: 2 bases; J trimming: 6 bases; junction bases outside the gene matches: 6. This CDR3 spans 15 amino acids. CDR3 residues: CATSDSRTGGNIQYF. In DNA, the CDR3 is TGTGCCACCAGTGATTCGCGGACAGGAGGAAACATTCAGTACTTC.

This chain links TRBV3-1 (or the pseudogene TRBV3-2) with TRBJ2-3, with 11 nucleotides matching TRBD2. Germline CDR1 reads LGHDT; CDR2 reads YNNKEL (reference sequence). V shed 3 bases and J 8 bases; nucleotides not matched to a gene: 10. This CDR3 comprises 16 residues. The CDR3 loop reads CASSQTSGALRATQYF. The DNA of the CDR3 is TGTGCCAGCAGCCAGACTAGCGGGGCGCTACGGGCTACGCAGTATTTT.

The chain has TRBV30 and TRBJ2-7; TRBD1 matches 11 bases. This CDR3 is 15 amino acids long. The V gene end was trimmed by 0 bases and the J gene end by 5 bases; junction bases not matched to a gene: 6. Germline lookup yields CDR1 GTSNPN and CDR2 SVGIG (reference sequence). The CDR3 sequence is CAWSVYGTGGNEQYF. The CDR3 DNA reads TGTGCCTGGAGTGTATATGGGACAGGGGGTAACGAGCAGTACTTC.

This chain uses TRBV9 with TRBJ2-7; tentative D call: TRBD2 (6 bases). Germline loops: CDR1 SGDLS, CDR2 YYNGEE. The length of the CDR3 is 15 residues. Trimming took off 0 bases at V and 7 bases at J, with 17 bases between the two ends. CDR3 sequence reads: CASSVAGGSLHEQYF. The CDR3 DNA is TGTGCCAGCAGCGTAGCTGGAGGGAGTTTACATGAGCAGTACTTC.

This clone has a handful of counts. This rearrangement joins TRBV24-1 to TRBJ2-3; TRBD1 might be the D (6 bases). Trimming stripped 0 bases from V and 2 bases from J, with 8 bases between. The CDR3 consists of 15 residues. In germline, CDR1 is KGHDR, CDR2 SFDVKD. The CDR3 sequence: CATSDLRDNTDTQYF. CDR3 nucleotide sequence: TGTGCCACCAGTGATTTGCGGGACAACACAGATACGCAGTATTTT.

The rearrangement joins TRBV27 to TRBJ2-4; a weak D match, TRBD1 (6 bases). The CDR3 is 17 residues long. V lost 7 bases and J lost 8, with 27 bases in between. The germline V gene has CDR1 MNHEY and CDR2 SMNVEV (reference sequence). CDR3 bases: TGTGCCAGCACCCTTTATGGGAAGACAGGAGGCGCGGACATTCAGTACTTC. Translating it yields CASTLYGKTGGADIQYF.

The CDR3 DNA follows: TGCGCCAGCAGCTTGGATCCTGGGAGCGGGGAGCTGTTTTTT. Translated: CASSLDPGSGELFF. V and J are TRBV5-1 and TRBJ2-2; perhaps TRBD2 as D (5 bases). This CDR3 contains 14 residues. From germline, CDR1 is SGHRS and CDR2 YFSETQ. V lost 0 bases, J lost 7 bases, and 10 bases lay in between. Looking up the rest from reference TRBV5-1 and TRBJ2-2 gives the full variable domain: KAGVTQTPRYLIKTRGQQVTLSCSPISGHRSVSWYQQTPGQGLQFLFEYFSETQRNKGNFPGRFSGRQFSNSRSEMNVSTLELGDSALYLCASSLDPGSGELFFGEGSRLTVL.